One T cell receptor (beta chain) is described in this entry. The table came from immunoSEQ multiplex PCR; TCRdb's copy has only in-frame clones and leaves some out. The sample lists about 28,000 clones, roughly 80% occurring once. Germline loops: CDR1 SGHVS, CDR2 FQNEAQ. The CDR3 is 14 amino acids. Trimming cost V 4 bases and J 6 bases; bases outside gene matches: 5. These data come from a study of OX40 agonist ivuxolimab in advanced cancers. The V gene is TRBV7-8, the J gene TRBJ2-1, with 8 bases lining up with TRBD2. The clonotype was recovered from an adult with an advanced solid tumor such as melanoma, head and neck, liver or kidney cancer. The sample was CD4+ or CD8+ T cells sorted from blood, taken in a trial of the OX40 agonist ivuxolimab. The DNA of the CDR3 is TGTGCCAGCAGCTCGGGGGGGAGATTCAATGAGCAGTTCTTC. Translating gives CASSSGGRFNEQFF.